This TCR beta chain was observed in a study of blood T cell repertoires in COVID-19. The germline V gene has CDR1 SGHNT and CDR2 YENEEA. V was pared by 1 base and J by 6 bases, with 9 bases between. The CDR3 is made up of 14 amino acids. The method was immunoSEQ multiplex PCR; TCRdb's version includes in-frame clones alone and lacks a portion of them. The sample shows 160,000 or so clones, about 80% of them seen only once. Sequencing was carried out using peripheral blood. This TCR derives from a woman in her 70s with acute or convalescent COVID-19. The V gene is TRBV11-3, the J gene TRBJ2-2; D is ambiguous. For the CDR3, the DNA is TGTGCCAGCAGCTTAGCTTATTATTCCGGGGAGCTGTTTTTT. This sequence encodes CASSLAYYSGELFF.